This T cell receptor (beta chain) came from a study of cytomegalovirus exposure and HLA in healthy donors. Study outcomes and limitations: Association of a missense DCLRE1C variant with TCR beta V- and J-gene trimming was reported in a later analysis. Fewer N-insertions than the 666-donor mean were reportedly shown by an Asian-associated ancestry cluster in a later analysis. The authors listed some 160 TCR beta chains as cytomegalovirus-associated. TCR beta chains associated with HLA were, in a later analysis, more clonally expanded than equally common others.

The study ran its PCR with 60 Vbeta and 13 Jbeta primers. Using immunoSEQ multiplex PCR, the repertoire was profiled, and TCRdb retains in-frame clones only, with some absent. The table shows about 160,000 clones, with about 75% occurring only once. Turning to this clone: As yet, its antigen is unknown.

Germline loops: CDR1 MNHEY, CDR2 SVGAGI. V lost 4 bases to trimming and J lost 7 bases, with 17 bases between them. The CDR3 extends over 15 amino acids. The sequencing input was PBMCs. The J gene is TRBJ2-1, the V gene TRBV6-5, with no clear D. The clonotype originates from a female donor in good health and CMV-seronegative. DNA of the CDR3: TGTGCCAGCAGTTCCCCGACTCTTGAAGCGAATGAGCAGTTCTTC. Translation: CASSSPTLEANEQFF.